Presented here are 2 T cell receptor beta chains from one specimen sequenced in a study of T cells in Graves' hyperthyroidism and ophthalmopathy. TCR beta CDR3 region amplification was performed from RNA transcripts. The primer set for the first-round RT-PCR of the TCR CDR3 was HTBI. MiXCR, run by TCRdb on the multiplex PCR reads, gives a single entry per CDR3 protein. The sample includes fewer than 500,000 distinct CDR3 sequences, about 13% of them seen just once. The sample comprised blood. The receptors stem from a man younger than 45 with Graves' hyperthyroidism that later progressed to Graves' ophthalmopathy.

Remarks on this clonotype: Possible read error: a much larger clone is one base away. The chain couples TRBV20-1 to TRBJ2-1, with TRBD1 matching over 9 bases. Germline V gene data show CDR1 as DFQATT and CDR2 as SNEGSKA (reference sequence). J gave up 8 bases and V 7 bases, and 9 bases lay outside the gene matches. The CDR3 extends over 13 amino acids. CDR3 residues: CSDSPGQGHEQFF. The CDR3 nucleotides are TGCAGTGATAGCCCGGGACAGGGACATGAGCAGTTCTTC.

V usage is TRBV6-1 and J usage is TRBJ2-3; TRBD1 matches 7 bases. Germline V CDR1 and CDR2: MNHNS, SASEGT. The CDR3 is 15 amino acids. Trimming took 4 bases from V and 1 from J; bases not matched to a gene: 5. The CDR3 sequence: CASSGKDRRTDTQYF. CDR3 coding DNA: TGTGCCAGCAGTGGAAAGGACAGGCGCACAGATACGCAGTATTTT.